This record covers a single TCR beta chain. Its specificity is not known. Trimming shortened V by 5 bases and J by 2 bases, and 15 bases separated the two germline ends. Germline lookup yields CDR1 MDHEN and CDR2 SYDVKM. The CDR3 loop spans 15 amino acids. TCRdb's table, derived via immunoSEQ multiplex PCR, lists solely in-frame clones and lacks some. The sample shows 850,000 to 1,100,000 clones, approximately 77% of them seen only once. This record belongs to a study of shared clonotypes between healthy human individuals. Findings and caveats of the study: A reduction in generation probabilities was seen for non-shared clonotypes relative to those shared by all four donors.

This clonotype originated in a man in his late teens or twenties in good health. Some clones in this sample may be carry-over from other donors' samples. This sequence joins TRBV28 and TRBJ1-1; D is perhaps TRBD1 (6 bases). Input material: memory CD4+ T cells from PBMCs. Subset: CD45RA-negative fraction. CDR3 sequence reads: CASSPGGQGNTEAFF. CDR3 sequence (DNA): TGTGCCAGCAGTCCCGGGGGGCAGGGCAACACTGAAGCTTTCTTT.